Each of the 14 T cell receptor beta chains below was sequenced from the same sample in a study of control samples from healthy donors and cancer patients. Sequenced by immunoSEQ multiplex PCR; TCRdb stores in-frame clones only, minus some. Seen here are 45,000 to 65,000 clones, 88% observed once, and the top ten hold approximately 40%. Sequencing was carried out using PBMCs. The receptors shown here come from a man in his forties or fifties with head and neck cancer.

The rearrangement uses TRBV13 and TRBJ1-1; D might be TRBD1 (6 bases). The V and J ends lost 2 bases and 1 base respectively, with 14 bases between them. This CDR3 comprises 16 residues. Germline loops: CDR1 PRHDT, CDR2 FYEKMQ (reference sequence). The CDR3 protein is CASSLNPQGQNTEAFF. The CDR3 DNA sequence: TGTGCCAGCAGCTTAAATCCACAGGGTCAGAACACTGAAGCTTTCTTT.

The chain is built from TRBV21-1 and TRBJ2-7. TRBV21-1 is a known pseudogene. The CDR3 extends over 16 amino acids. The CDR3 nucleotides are TGTGCCAGCAGCTATGATCCGGGGCGGATCAGGAACGAGCAGTACTTC. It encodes CASSYDPGRIRNEQYF.

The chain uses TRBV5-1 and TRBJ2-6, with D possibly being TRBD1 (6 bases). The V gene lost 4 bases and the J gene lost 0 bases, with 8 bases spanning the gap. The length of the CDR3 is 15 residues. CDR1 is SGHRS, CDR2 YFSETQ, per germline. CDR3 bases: TGCGCCAGCAGCCGGACAGACTCTGGGGCCAACGTCCTGACTTTC. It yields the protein CASSRTDSGANVLTF.

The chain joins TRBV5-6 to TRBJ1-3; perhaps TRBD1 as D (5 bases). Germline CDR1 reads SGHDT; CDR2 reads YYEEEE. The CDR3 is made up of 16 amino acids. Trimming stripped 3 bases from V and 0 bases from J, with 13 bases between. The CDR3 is CASSWGTGYSGNTIYF. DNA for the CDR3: TGTGCCAGCAGCTGGGGGACGGGGTACTCTGGAAACACCATATATTTT. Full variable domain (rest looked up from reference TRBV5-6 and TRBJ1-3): DAGVTQSPTHLIKTRGQQVTLRCSPKSGHDTVSWYQQALGQGPQFIFQYYEEEERQRGNFPDRFSGHQFPNYSSELNVNALLLGDSALYLCASSWGTGYSGNTIYFGEGSWLTVV.

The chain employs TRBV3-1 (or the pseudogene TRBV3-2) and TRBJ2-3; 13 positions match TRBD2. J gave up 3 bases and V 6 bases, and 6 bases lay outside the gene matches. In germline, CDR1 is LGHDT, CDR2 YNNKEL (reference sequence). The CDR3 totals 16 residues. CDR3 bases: TGTGCCAGCAGAAGGACTAGCGGGAGTCGGACAGATACGCAGTATTTT. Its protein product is CASRRTSGSRTDTQYF.

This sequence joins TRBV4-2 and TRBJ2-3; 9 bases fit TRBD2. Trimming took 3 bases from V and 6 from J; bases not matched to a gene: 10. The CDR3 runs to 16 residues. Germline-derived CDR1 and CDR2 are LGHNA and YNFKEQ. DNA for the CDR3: TGTGCCAGCAGCCAGTCAGGCGGCGGGGGGGCCGATACGCAGTATTTT. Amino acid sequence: CASSQSGGGGADTQYF.

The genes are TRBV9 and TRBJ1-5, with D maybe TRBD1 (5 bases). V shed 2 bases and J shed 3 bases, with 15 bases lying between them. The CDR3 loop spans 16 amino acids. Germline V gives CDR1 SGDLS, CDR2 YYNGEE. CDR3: CASSVGDSGINQPQHF. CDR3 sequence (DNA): TGTGCCAGCAGCGTGGGGGATTCGGGGATCAATCAGCCCCAGCATTTT.

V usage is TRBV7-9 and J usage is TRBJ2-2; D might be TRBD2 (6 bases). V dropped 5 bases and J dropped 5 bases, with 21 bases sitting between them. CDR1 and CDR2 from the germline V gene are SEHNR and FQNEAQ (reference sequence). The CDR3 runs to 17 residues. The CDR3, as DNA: TGTGCCAGCAGCCCCCCGACTAGAGCGGCCTGGACCGGGGAGCTGTTTTTT. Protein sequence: CASSPPTRAAWTGELFF.

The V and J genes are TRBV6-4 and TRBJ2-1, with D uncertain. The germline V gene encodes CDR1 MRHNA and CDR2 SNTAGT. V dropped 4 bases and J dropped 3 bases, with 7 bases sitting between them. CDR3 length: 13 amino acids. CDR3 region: CASSGTDYNEQFF. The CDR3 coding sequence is TGTGCCAGCAGTGGGACGGACTACAATGAGCAGTTCTTC.

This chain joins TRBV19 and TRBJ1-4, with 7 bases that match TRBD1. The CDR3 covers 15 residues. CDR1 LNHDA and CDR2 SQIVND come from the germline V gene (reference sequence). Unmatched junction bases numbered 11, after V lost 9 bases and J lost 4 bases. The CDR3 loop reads CASVERTGVNEKLFF. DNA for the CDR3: TGTGCCAGCGTAGAGCGTACAGGGGTTAATGAAAAACTGTTTTTT.

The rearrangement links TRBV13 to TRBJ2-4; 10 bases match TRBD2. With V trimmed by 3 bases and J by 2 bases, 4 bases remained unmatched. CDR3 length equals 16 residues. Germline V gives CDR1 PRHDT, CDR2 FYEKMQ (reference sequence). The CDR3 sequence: CASSLLAGVTKNIQYF. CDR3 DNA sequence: TGTGCCAGCAGCTTGCTAGCGGGAGTGACCAAAAACATTCAGTACTTC.

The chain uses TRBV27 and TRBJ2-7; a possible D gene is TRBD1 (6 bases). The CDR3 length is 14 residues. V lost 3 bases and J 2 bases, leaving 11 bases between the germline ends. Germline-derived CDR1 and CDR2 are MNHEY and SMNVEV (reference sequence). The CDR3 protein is CASSFAQGPYEQYF. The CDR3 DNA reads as TGTGCCAGCAGTTTTGCACAGGGTCCCTACGAGCAGTACTTC.

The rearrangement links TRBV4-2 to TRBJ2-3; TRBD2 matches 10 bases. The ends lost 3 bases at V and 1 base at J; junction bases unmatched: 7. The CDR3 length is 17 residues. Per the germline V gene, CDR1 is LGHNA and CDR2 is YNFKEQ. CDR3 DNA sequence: TGTGCCAGCAGCCAGTATAGCGGGAGGAGTGGCACAGATACGCAGTATTTT. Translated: CASSQYSGRSGTDTQYF.

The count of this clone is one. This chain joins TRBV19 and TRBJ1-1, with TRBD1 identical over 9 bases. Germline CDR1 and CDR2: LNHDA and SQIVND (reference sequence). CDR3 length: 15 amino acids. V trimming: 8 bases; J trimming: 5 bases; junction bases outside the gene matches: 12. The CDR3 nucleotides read TGTGCCAGTCGTCCTACAGGGGGCAGGGGAACTGAAGCTTTCTTT. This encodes CASRPTGGRGTEAFF.